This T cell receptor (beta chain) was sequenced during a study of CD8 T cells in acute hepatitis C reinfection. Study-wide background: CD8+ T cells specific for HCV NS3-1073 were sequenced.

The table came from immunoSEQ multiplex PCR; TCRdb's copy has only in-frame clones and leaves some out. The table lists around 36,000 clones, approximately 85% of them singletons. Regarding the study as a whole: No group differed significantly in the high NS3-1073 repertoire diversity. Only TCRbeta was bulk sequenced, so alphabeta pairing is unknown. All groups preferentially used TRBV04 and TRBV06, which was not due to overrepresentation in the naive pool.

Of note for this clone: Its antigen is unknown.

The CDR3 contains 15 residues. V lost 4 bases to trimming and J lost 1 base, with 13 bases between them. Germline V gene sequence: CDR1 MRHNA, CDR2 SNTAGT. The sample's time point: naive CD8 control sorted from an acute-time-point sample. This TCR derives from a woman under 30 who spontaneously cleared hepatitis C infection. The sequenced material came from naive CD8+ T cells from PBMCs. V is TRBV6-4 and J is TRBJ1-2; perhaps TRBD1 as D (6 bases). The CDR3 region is CASSVRGQYNYGYTF. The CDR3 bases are TGTGCCAGCAGTGTCAGAGGACAGTATAACTATGGCTACACCTTC.